These 15 T cell receptor beta chains were sequenced from one sample in a study of cytomegalovirus exposure and HLA in healthy donors. The PCR ran on 60 Vbeta and 13 Jbeta primers. TCRdb keeps only in-frame clones here, not all; method: immunoSEQ multiplex PCR. The sample yields tens of thousands of clones, around 80% seen once. The sample taken for sequencing was PBMCs. These receptors were taken from a male donor in good health and CMV-seropositive.

V is TRBV5-1 and J is TRBJ2-7; D might be TRBD2 (6 bases). V dropped 3 bases and J dropped 3 bases, with 13 bases sitting between them. This CDR3 region has 14 residues. Germline V gives CDR1 SGHRS, CDR2 YFSETQ. DNA for the CDR3: TGCGCCAGCAGCTCCCAGGCGGGACTCTACGAGCAGTACTTC. Encoded protein: CASSSQAGLYEQYF.

The chain recombines TRBV30 with TRBJ2-2; D may be TRBD1 (6 bases). Germline lookup yields CDR1 GTSNPN and CDR2 SVGIG (reference sequence). The CDR3 covers 15 residues. The V end lost 0 bases, the J end lost 3 bases, and 11 bases lay between the germline ends. In DNA, the CDR3 is TGTGCCTGGAGTGTAAGGTACAGGGACACCGGGGAGCTGTTTTTT. It translates to CAWSVRYRDTGELFF.

The chain recombines TRBV28 with TRBJ2-5; 9 bases match TRBD1. The CDR3 has 17 residues. Germline trimming cut 6 bases from V and 1 base from J; bases unmatched to any gene: 12. CDR1 is MDHEN, CDR2 SYDVKM, per germline. The CDR3 DNA sequence: TGTGCCAGCAGACGTTACAGGGGGCCCAGCACCCAAGAGACCCAGTACTTC. Amino acids: CASRRYRGPSTQETQYF.

This sequence joins TRBV5-4 and TRBJ2-2, with 9 nucleotides matching TRBD2. Losses at the gene ends were 4 bases for V and 1 base for J; bases not matched to a gene: 5. The CDR3 length is 16 residues. CDR1 and CDR2 (germline): SGHNT, YYREEE (reference sequence). The CDR3 loop is CASSPIAGVNTGELFF. CDR3 coding DNA: TGTGCCAGCAGCCCTATAGCGGGAGTGAACACCGGGGAGCTGTTTTTT.

This clone was seen a few times. This chain joins TRBV2 and TRBJ2-7; 7 bases are shared with TRBD2. The V segment lost 3 bases and the J segment 3 bases; nucleotides outside the gene matches: 5. The germline V gene encodes CDR1 SNHLY and CDR2 FYNNEI. The CDR3 runs to 14 residues. CDR3 region: CASSDYGLVYEQYF. The CDR3 DNA is TGTGCCAGCAGTGACTACGGACTAGTCTACGAGCAGTACTTC.

The J gene is TRBJ1-2, the V gene TRBV28; TRBD1 agrees at 9 bases. The J segment lost 0 bases and the V segment lost 6 bases, leaving 2 bases of the junction unmatched. CDR3 length: 14 amino acids. CDR1 and CDR2 (germline): MDHEN, SYDVKM. This CDR3 reads CASSGTGPNYGYTF. Written as DNA, the CDR3 is TGTGCCAGCAGCGGGACAGGGCCTAACTATGGCTACACCTTC.

V is TRBV28 and J is TRBJ2-7; 8 bases fit TRBD2. CDR3 length: 18 amino acids. V dropped 1 base and J dropped 5; count of bases not matched to a gene: 16. The germline V gene has CDR1 MDHEN and CDR2 SYDVKM. The CDR3 DNA follows: TGTGCCAGCAGTTTATTTGGACGGGTTGGAGGGCGGGGGGACGAGCAGTACTTC. Translation: CASSLFGRVGGRGDEQYF.

The rearrangement links TRBV13 to TRBJ2-1; 8 bases map to TRBD2. Germline V lookup: CDR1 PRHDT, CDR2 FYEKMQ (reference sequence). After removal of 5 bases from V and 7 bases from J, the junction contained 10 bases not matched to a gene. This CDR3 comprises 15 residues. The CDR3 nucleotides read TGTGCCAGCAGCATCCGACTAGCGTATTCAAATGAGCAGTTCTTC. Translation: CASSIRLAYSNEQFF.

Only one count was recorded for this clone. The chain recombines TRBV2 with TRBJ2-7; 8 positions agree with TRBD1. CDR1 and CDR2 from the germline V gene are SNHLY and FYNNEI. The trim removed 3 bases at V and 6 bases at J, leaving 7 bases unmatched. The CDR3 contains 14 residues. CDR3: CASSDGTGTREQYF. The CDR3 DNA sequence: TGTGCCAGCAGTGATGGGACAGGTACGCGCGAGCAGTACTTC. Based on the CDR3 plus reference TRBV2 and TRBJ2-7, the full variable domain is EPEVTQTPSHQVTQMGQEVILRCVPISNHLYFYWYRQILGQKVEFLVSFYNNEISEKSEIFDDQFSVERPDGSNFTLKIRSTKLEDSAMYFCASSDGTGTREQYFGPGTRLTVT.

The J gene is TRBJ2-1, the V gene TRBV27; 13 bases fit TRBD2. The CDR3 has 17 residues. CDR1 and CDR2 (germline): MNHEY, SMNVEV (reference sequence). Trimming removed 6 bases from V and 0 bases from J; junction bases left unmatched: 5. The CDR3 is CASRGLAGRGSYNEQFF. In nucleotides, the CDR3 is TGTGCCAGCAGGGGACTAGCGGGGAGAGGCTCCTACAATGAGCAGTTCTTC.

This rearrangement joins TRBV15 to TRBJ1-2; 8 nucleotides match TRBD1. J was trimmed by 4 bases and V by 3 bases; bases with no gene match: 4. This CDR3 spans 14 amino acids. CDR1 is LNHNV and CDR2 is YYDKDF in the germline V gene (reference sequence). CDR3 nucleotide sequence: TGTGCCACCAGCAGTGGGGGACAGGCCTATGGCTACACCTTC. It encodes CATSSGGQAYGYTF.

Here the CDR3 DNA reads TGTGCCAGCAGCCTACACGACGACAGGGGCTTCAGGACTGAAGCTTTCTTT. It is translated as CASSLHDDRGFRTEAFF. V is TRBV7-9 and J is TRBJ1-1, with 8 positions matching TRBD1. Germline V gene data show CDR1 as SEHNR and CDR2 as FQNEAQ (reference sequence). Trimming cost V 5 bases and J 5 bases; bases outside gene matches: 16. The CDR3 is 17 residues long.

The rearrangement uses TRBV4-1 and TRBJ2-7; a possible D gene is TRBD2 (6 bases). Trimming cost V 0 bases and J 4 bases, with 19 bases left between them. This CDR3 has 17 amino acids. Per germline, CDR1 MGHRA and CDR2 YSYEKL. The chain's CDR3 is CASSQDGPGEYSYEQYF. The DNA of the CDR3 is TGCGCCAGCAGCCAAGATGGTCCGGGAGAATATTCTTACGAGCAGTACTTC.

The chain couples TRBV5-4 to TRBJ2-2; 10 bases are a match to TRBD1. Looked up from germline, CDR1 is SGHNT and CDR2 is YYREEE (reference sequence). J was trimmed by 5 bases and V by 4 bases; bases with no gene match: 8. This CDR3 is built from 16 residues. The CDR3 protein is CASSHTGQGLTGELFF. The CDR3 DNA reads as TGTGCCAGCAGCCACACGGGACAGGGGTTAACCGGGGAGCTGTTTTTT.

This clone was counted a few times. The chain couples TRBV11-1 to TRBJ2-3; TRBD2 matches 9 bases. The CDR3 is 18 residues long. The germline V gene has CDR1 SGHAT and CDR2 FQDESV (reference sequence). The V and J ends lost 1 base and 13 bases, in that order; junction bases with no gene match: 21. CDR3 residues: CASSLESSASGAQGRKYF. The CDR3 DNA sequence: TGTGCCAGCAGCTTAGAAAGTTCGGCTAGCGGGGCACAGGGACGGAAGTATTTT. The whole variable domain, remainder taken from reference TRBV11-1 and TRBJ2-3, is EAEVAQSPRYKITEKSQAVAFWCDPISGHATLYWYRQILGQGPELLVQFQDESVVDDSQLPKDRFSAERLKGVDSTLKIQPAELGDSAMYLCASSLESSASGAQGRKYFGPGTRLTVL.